This TCR beta chain comes out of a study of response to subunit inactivated influenza vaccine. With 3 bases clipped from V and 0 bases from J, the junction kept 5 bases outside the gene matches. This CDR3 comprises 15 residues. Germline V gives CDR1 WSHSY, CDR2 SAAADI. Study outcomes and limitations: Authors suggested that a seasonal influenza vaccination recruits few new T cells each time.

TCRdb re-derived calls from the RT-PCR reads in MiXCR, one entry per CDR3 protein. The table has around 650,000 distinct CDR3 sequences, 15% to 18% seen once. In regard to this clonotype: Its antigen is undetermined.

This receptor was identified in a man aged 45 to 65 who received an inactivated influenza vaccine. Source: PBMCs from blood, taken about 11 days after vaccination. The chain employs TRBV10-2 and TRBJ2-7; TRBD1 agrees at 7 bases. In DNA, the CDR3 is TGCGCCAGCAGTGATGTCAGGGGGTCCTCCTACGAGCAGTACTTC. Translating it yields CASSDVRGSSYEQYF.